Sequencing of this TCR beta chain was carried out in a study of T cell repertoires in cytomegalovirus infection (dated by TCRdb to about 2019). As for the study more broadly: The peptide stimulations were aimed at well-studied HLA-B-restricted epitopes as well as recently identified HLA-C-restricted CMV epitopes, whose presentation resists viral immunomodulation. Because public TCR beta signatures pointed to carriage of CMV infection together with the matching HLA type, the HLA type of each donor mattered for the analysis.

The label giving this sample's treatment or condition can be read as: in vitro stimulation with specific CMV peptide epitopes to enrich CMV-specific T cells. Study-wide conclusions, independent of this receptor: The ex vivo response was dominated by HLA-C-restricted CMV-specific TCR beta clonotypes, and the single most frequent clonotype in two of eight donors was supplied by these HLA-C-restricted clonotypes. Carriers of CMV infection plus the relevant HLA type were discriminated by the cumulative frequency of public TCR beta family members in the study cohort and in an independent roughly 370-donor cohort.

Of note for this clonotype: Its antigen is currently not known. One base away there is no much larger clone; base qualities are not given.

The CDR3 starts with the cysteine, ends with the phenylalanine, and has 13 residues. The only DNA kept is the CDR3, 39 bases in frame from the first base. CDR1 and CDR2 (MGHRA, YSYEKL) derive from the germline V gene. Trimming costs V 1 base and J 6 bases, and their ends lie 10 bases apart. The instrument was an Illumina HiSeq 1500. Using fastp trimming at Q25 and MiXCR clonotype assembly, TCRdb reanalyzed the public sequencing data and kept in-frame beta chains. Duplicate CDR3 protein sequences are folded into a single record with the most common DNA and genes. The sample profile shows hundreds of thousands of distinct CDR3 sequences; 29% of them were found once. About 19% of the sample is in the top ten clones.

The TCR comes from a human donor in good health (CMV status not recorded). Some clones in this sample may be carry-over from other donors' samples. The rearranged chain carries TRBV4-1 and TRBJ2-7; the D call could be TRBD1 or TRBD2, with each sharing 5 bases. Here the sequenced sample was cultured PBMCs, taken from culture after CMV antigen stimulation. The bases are TGCGCCAGCAGCCAAGTAACTGGGGGCGAGCAGTACTTC. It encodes CASSQVTGGEQYF.